A single count supports the clone carrying this T cell receptor (beta chain). This entry comes from a study of blood T cell repertoires in COVID-19. About the research overall: Acute-phase and convalescent COVID-19 samples originated in the United States, Italy and Spain. The cDNA or gDNA used as material had been derived from T cells, B-cell-depleted T cells, or PBMCs.

CDR1 is SGHKS, CDR2 YYEKEE, per germline (reference sequence). The V gene end was trimmed by 0 bases and the J gene end by 3 bases; junction bases not matched to a gene: 4. The CDR3 sequence is 15 residues long. Original handling: Amplifying reference gene primers gave estimates of nucleated cell counts. The data were produced by immunoSEQ multiplex PCR, yet TCRdb's version contains in-frame clones alone and is incomplete. V, J and clone size are taken as reported in that table, and D and trimming were inferred from the DNA itself. The sample lists under 400,000 clones, approximately 89% occurring once. Seattle researchers signed up patients amid active infection and tracked them longitudinally.

The sequence was collected from a woman aged 25 to 39 with COVID-19, enrolled during active disease. The sample comprised peripheral blood. This chain joins TRBV5-5 and TRBJ2-7, with 9 bases aligning to TRBD1. This CDR3 reads CASSLVQGAYYEQYF. CDR3 sequence (DNA): TGTGCCAGCAGCTTGGTACAGGGGGCTTACTACGAGCAGTACTTC.